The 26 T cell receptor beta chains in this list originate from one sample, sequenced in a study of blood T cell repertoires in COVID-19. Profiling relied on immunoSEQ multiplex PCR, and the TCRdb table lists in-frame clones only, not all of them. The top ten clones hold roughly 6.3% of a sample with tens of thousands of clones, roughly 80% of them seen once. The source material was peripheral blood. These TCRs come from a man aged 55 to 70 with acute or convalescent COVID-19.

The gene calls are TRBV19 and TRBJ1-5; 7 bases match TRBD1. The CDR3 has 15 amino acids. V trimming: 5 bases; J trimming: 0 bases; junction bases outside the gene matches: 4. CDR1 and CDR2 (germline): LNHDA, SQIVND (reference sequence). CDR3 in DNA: TGTGCCAGTAGTTGGACAGGACTTAGCAATCAGCCCCAGCATTTT. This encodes CASSWTGLSNQPQHF.

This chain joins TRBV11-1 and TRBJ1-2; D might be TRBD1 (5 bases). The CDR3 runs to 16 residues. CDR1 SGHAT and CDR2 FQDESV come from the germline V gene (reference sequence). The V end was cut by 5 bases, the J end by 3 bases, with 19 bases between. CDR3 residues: CASSKRVGTADYGYTF. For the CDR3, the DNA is TGTGCCAGCAGCAAGAGGGTAGGGACTGCCGACTATGGCTACACCTTC.

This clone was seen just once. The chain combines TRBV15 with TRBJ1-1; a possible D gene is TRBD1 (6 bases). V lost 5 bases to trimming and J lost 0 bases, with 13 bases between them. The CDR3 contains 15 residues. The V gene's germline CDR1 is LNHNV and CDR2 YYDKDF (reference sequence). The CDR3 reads CATSDRQDMNTEAFF. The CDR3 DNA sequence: TGTGCCACCAGCGATCGACAGGACATGAACACTGAAGCTTTCTTT. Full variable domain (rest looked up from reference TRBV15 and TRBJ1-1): DAMVIQNPRYQVTQFGKPVTLSCSQTLNHNVMYWYQQKSSQAPKLLFHYYDKDFNNEADTPDNFQSRRPNTSFCFLDIRSPGLGDTAMYLCATSDRQDMNTEAFFGQGTRLTVV.

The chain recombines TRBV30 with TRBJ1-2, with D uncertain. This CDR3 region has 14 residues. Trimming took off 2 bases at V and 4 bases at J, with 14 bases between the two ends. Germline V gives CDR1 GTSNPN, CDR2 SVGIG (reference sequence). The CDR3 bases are TGTGCCTGGAGTTCCACACCCCTCAGCTATGGCTACACCTTC. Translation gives CAWSSTPLSYGYTF.

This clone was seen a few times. CDR3 loop: CASGSGSLTGELFF. The CDR3 DNA is TGTGCCAGCGGATCCGGGAGTCTAACCGGGGAGCTGTTTTTT. The J gene is TRBJ2-2, the V gene TRBV7-7; D is possibly TRBD2 (6 bases). In germline, CDR1 is SSHAT, CDR2 FNYEAQ (reference sequence). The V and J ends lost 8 bases and 5 bases respectively, with 15 bases between them. The CDR3 has 14 residues.

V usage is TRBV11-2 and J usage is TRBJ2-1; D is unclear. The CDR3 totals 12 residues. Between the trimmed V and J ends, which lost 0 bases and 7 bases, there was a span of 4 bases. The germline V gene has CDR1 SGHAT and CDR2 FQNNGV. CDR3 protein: CASSLERNEQFF. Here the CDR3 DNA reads TGTGCCAGCAGCTTAGAACGGAATGAGCAGTTCTTC.

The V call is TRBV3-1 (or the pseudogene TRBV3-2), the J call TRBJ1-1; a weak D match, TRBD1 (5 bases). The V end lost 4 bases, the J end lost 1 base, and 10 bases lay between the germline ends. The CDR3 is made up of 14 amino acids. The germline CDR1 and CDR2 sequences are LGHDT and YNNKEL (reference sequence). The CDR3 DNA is TGTGCCAGCAGCCGAACGGACACGAACACTGAAGCTTTCTTT. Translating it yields CASSRTDTNTEAFF.

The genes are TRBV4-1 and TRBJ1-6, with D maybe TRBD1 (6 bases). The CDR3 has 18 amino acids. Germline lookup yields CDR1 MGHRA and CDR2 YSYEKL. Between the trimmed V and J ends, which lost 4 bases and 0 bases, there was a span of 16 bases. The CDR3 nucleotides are TGCGCCAGCAGCCGCTACTCAGGGGACATCTCCTATAATTCACCCCTCCACTTT. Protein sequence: CASSRYSGDISYNSPLHF.

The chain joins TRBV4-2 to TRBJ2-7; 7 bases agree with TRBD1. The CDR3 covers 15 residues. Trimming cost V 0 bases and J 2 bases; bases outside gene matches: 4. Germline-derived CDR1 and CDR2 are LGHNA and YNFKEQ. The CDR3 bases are TGTGCCAGCAGCCAAGATTGGGACAGAGCCTACGAGCAGTACTTC. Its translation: CASSQDWDRAYEQYF.

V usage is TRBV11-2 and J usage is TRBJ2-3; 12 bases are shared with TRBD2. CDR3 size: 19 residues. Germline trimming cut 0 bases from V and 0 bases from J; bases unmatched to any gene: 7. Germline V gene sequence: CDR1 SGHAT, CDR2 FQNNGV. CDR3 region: CASSLDITSGGLSTDTQYF. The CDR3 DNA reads TGTGCCAGCAGCTTAGATATCACTAGCGGGGGGCTTAGCACAGATACGCAGTATTTT.

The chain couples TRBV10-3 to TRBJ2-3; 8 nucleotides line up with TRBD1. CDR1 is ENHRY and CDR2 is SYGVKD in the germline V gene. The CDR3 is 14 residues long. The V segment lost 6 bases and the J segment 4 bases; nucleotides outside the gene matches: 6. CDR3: CAISLDRAADTQYF. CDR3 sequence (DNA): TGTGCCATCAGCCTGGACAGGGCGGCAGATACGCAGTATTTT.

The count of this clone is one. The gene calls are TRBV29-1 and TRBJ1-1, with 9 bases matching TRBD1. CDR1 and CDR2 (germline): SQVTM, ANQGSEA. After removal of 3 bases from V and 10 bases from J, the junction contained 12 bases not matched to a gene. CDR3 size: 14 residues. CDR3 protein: CSVDTPYRGRGAFF. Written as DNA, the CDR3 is TGCAGCGTTGACACCCCCTACAGGGGGCGGGGAGCTTTCTTT.

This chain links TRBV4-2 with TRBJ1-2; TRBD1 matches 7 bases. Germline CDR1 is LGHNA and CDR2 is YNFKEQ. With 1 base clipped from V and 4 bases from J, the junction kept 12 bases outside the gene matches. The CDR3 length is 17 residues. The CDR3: CASSQAGGEVSGYGYTF. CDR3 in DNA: TGTGCCAGCAGCCAAGCAGGGGGAGAAGTCTCGGGCTATGGCTACACCTTC.

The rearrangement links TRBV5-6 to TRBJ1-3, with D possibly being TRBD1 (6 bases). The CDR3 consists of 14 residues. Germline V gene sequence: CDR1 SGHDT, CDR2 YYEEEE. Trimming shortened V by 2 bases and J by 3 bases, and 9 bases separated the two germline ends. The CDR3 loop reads CASSLPGDGNTIYF. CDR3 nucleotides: TGTGCCAGCAGCTTACCAGGGGATGGAAACACCATATATTTT.

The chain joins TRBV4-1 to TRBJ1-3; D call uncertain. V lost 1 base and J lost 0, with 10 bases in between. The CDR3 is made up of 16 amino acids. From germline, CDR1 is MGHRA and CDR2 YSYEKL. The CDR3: CASSQGYRDSGNTIYF. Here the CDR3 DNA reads TGCGCCAGCAGCCAAGGGTACCGGGACTCTGGAAACACCATATATTTT.

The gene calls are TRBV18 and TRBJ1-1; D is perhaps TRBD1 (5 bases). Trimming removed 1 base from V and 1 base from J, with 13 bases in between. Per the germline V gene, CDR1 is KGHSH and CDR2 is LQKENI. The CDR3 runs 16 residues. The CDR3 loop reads CASSPLRESGNTEAFF. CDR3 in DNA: TGTGCCAGCTCACCACTCAGGGAATCGGGGAACACTGAAGCTTTCTTT.

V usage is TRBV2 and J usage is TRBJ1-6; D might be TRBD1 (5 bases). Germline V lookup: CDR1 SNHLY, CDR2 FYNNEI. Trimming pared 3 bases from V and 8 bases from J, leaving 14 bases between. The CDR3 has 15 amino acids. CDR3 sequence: CASSEAGWGDSPLHF. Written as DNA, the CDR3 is TGTGCCAGCAGTGAGGCAGGGTGGGGGGATTCACCCCTCCACTTT.

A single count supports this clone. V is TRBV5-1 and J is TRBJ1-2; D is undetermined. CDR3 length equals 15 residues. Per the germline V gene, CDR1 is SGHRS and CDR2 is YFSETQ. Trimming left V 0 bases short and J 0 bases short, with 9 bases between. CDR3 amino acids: CASSLERYSNYGYTF. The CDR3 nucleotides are TGCGCCAGCAGCTTGGAAAGATACTCTAACTATGGCTACACCTTC.

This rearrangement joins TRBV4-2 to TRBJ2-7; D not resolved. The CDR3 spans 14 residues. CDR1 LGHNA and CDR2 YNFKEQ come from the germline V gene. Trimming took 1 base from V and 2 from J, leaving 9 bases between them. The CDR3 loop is CASSQVESTYEQYF. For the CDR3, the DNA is TGTGCCAGCAGCCAAGTCGAGTCTACCTACGAGCAGTACTTC.

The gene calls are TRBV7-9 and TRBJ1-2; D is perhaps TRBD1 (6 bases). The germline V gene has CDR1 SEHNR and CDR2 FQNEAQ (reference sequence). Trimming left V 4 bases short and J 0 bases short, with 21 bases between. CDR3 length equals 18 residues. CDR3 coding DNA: TGTGCCAGCAGCTCCGTGGGGGGCGGGGGGACCCCTAACTATGGCTACACCTTC. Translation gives CASSSVGGGGTPNYGYTF. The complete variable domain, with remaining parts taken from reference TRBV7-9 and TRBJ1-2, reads DTGVSQNPRHKITKRGQNVTFRCDPISEHNRLYWYRQTLGQGPEFLTYFQNEAQLEKSRLLSDRFSAERPKGSFSTLEIQRTEQGDSAMYLCASSSVGGGGTPNYGYTFGSGTRLTVV.

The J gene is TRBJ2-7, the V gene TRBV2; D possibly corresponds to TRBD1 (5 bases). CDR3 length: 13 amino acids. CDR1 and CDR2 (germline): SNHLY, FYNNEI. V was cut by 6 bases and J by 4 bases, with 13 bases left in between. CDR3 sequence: CASREMDTYEQYF. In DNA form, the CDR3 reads TGTGCCAGCAGAGAAATGGACACTTACGAGCAGTACTTC.

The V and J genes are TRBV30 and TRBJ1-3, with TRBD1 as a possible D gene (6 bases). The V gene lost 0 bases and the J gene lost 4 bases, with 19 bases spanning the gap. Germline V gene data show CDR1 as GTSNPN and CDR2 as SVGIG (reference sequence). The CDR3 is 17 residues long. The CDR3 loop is CAWSVRGGGIRGNTIYF. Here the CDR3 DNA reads TGTGCCTGGAGTGTAAGGGGAGGGGGTATCCGGGGAAACACCATATATTTT.

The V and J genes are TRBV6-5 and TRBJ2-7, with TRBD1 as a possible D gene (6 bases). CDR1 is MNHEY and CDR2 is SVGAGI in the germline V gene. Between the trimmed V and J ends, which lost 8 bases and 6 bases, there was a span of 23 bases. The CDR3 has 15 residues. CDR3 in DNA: TGTGCCAGCCGGGTGGCCGGCAGGGGACGAGGCGAGCAGTACTTC. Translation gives CASRVAGRGRGEQYF.

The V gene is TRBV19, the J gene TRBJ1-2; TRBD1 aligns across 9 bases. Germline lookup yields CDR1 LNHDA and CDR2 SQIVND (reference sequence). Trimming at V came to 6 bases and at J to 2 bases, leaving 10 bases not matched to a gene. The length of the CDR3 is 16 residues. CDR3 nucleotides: TGTGCCAGTAGCATAACAGGGGGCGAGTACAACTATGGCTACACCTTC. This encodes CASSITGGEYNYGYTF.

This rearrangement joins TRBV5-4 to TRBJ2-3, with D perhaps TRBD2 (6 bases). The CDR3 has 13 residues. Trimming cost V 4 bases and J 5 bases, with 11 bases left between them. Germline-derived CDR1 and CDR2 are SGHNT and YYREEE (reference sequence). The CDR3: CASSVDGGDTQYF. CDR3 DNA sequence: TGTGCCAGCAGCGTGGACGGGGGAGATACGCAGTATTTT.

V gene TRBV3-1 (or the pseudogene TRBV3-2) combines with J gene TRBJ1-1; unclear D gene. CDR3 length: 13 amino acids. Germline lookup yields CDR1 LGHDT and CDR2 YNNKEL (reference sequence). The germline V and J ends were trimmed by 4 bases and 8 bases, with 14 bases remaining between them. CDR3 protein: CASSRVNSPEAFF. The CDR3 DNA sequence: TGTGCCAGCAGCCGAGTTAACAGCCCCGAAGCTTTCTTT.